This TCR beta chain was recovered during a study of beta chain features in type 1 diabetes. Study-wide points: Patients with Type 1 diabetes showed moderately but significantly shorter TCRB CDR3s in all four CD4+ subsets.

Trimming at V came to 3 bases and at J to 4 bases, leaving 7 bases not matched to a gene. The germline V gene has CDR1 KGHSH and CDR2 LQKENI. This CDR3 contains 16 residues. TCRB transcripts that were expressed got sequenced, as all of the isolated RNA had been reverse transcribed. Clones were sequenced by immunoSEQ multiplex PCR, and TCRdb holds only the in-frame ones, with some missing. The sample includes 200,000 to 300,000 clones, more than 11% of them seen just once. This clone was seen once. Antigen: not known. The TCR originated in a man aged 25 to 40 with type 1 diabetes. The sample consisted of naive CD4+ T cells from blood. This chain joins TRBV18 and TRBJ2-5, with 11 nucleotides matching TRBD2. The CDR3 nucleotides are TGTGCCAGCTCACCTTTAGCGGGAGGGCCGGGAGAGACCCAGTACTTC. It is translated as CASSPLAGGPGETQYF.